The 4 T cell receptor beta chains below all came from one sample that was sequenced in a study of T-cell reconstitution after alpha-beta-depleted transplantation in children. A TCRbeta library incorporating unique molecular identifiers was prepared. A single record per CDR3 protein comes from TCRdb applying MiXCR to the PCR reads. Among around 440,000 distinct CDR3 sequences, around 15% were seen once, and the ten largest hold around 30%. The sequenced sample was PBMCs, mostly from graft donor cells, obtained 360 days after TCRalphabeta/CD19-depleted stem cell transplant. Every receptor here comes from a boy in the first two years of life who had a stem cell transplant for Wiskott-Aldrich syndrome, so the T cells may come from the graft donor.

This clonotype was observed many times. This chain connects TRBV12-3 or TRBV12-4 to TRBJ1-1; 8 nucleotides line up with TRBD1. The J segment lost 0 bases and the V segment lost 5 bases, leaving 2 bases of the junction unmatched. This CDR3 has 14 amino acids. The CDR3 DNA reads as TGTGCCAGCAGTCGACAGGGGTTGAACACTGAAGCTTTCTTT. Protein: CASSRQGLNTEAFF.

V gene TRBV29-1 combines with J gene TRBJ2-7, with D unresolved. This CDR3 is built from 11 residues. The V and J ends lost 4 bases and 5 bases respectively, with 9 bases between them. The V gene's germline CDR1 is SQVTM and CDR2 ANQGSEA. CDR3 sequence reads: CSVVSYHEQYF. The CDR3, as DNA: TGCAGCGTTGTTTCCTACCACGAGCAGTACTTC.

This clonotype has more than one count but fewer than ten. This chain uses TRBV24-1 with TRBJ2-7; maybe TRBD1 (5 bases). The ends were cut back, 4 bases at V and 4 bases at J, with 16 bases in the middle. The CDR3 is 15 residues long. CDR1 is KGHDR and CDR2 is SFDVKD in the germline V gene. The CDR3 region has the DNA TGTGCCACCAGTGAGCTTGTGGCCCACAGGTACGAGCAGTACTTC. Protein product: CATSELVAHRYEQYF.

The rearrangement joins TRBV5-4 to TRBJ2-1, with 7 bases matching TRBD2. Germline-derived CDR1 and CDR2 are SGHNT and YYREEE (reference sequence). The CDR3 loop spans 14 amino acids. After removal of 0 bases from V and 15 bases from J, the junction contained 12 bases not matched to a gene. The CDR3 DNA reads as TGTGCCAGCAGCTTGGAAGGGTTTGGGAGGGACCCGTTCTTC. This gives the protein CASSLEGFGRDPFF.